Presented here are 25 T cell receptor beta chains from one specimen sequenced in a study of shared clonotypes between healthy human individuals. Using immunoSEQ multiplex PCR, the repertoire was profiled, and TCRdb retains in-frame clones only, with some absent. Of 2 million to 2.5 million clones detected, 85% to 95% appear once; the ten largest clones hold roughly 0.34%. Sequencing was done on a sample of naive CD4+ T cells from PBMCs. Subset specified: CD45RA+ positively selected. The receptors shown here come from a man aged 18 to 30 in good health. Some clones in this sample may be carry-over from other donors' samples.

About this clone itself: Other DNA sequences within the sample encode an identical CDR3. The chain recombines TRBV28 with TRBJ2-7; D uncertain. The CDR3 consists of 11 residues. The V end lost 6 bases, the J end lost 0 bases, and 3 bases lay between the germline ends. The germline V gene has CDR1 MDHEN and CDR2 SYDVKM. The chain's CDR3 is CASRSSYEQYF. The CDR3 coding sequence is TGTGCCAGCAGGTCCTCCTACGAGCAGTACTTC.

This clone was recorded once. The chain carries TRBV7-9 and TRBJ1-2; no definite D call. Germline CDR1 SEHNR, CDR2 FQNEAQ (reference sequence). Trimming pared 0 bases from V and 7 bases from J, leaving 9 bases between. There are 13 residues in the CDR3. This CDR3 is CASSLAARSGYTF. The CDR3, as DNA: TGTGCCAGCAGCTTAGCAGCTCGGTCTGGCTACACCTTC.

In DNA form, the CDR3 reads TGTGCCAGCAGTGAAGGTCCGCACCCAGCCGGAGCTTTCTTT. Its translation: CASSEGPHPAGAFF. The chain links TRBV6-1 to TRBJ1-1, with D hard to call. Germline lookup yields CDR1 MNHNS and CDR2 SASEGT. The CDR3 sequence is 14 residues long. Trimming shortened V by 1 base and J by 10 bases, and 16 bases separated the two germline ends.

This rearrangement joins TRBV7-3 to TRBJ2-1; 8 nucleotides agree with TRBD2. Germline values: CDR1 SGHTA, CDR2 FQGTGA. V lost 7 bases, J lost 6 bases, and 11 bases stayed unmatched. The CDR3 contains 15 residues. Here the CDR3 reads CASNQSGSLCNEQFF. The CDR3 DNA sequence: TGTGCCAGCAATCAGAGCGGGAGCTTGTGCAATGAGCAGTTCTTC.

The rearrangement joins TRBV18 to TRBJ2-5, with unresolved D. V was cut by 3 bases and J by 2 bases, with 13 bases left in between. CDR3 length: 15 amino acids. Germline V gene data show CDR1 as KGHSH and CDR2 as LQKENI. CDR3 sequence: CASSPLLGPQETQYF. The CDR3 DNA reads as TGTGCCAGCTCACCTCTCCTGGGTCCACAAGAGACCCAGTACTTC.

The chain carries TRBV12-2 and TRBJ2-2. TRBV12-2 is an annotated pseudogene. The CDR3 is 16 residues long. CDR3 sequence reads: CASRLGCSLHPRELFF. The DNA of the CDR3 is TGTGCAAGTCGCTTAGGTTGCTCCTTGCATCCACGGGAGCTGTTTTTT.

This clone was seen a single time. This chain connects TRBV5-1 to TRBJ2-6; D may match TRBD1 or TRBD2 (5 bases each). The CDR3 is made up of 16 amino acids. V lost 0 bases and J lost 2, with 9 bases in between. Germline V CDR1 and CDR2: SGHRS, YFSETQ. The CDR3 here is CASSLDGDPGANVLTF. CDR3 nucleotide sequence: TGCGCCAGCAGCTTGGATGGGGACCCTGGGGCCAACGTCCTGACTTTC.

The V call is TRBV7-2, the J call TRBJ1-1, with a possible D match to TRBD1 (5 bases). The CDR3 consists of 13 residues. V dropped 7 bases and J dropped 1 base, with 10 bases sitting between them. Germline loops: CDR1 SGHTA, CDR2 FQGNSA. The CDR3 region is CASKADRNTEAFF. The CDR3 region has the DNA TGTGCCAGCAAGGCCGACAGGAACACTGAAGCTTTCTTT.

V and J are TRBV9 and TRBJ2-1; D ambiguous. This CDR3 is 15 amino acids long. Germline V lookup: CDR1 SGDLS, CDR2 YYNGEE. V dropped 0 bases and J dropped 6 bases, with 13 bases sitting between them. The CDR3 is CASSVGLVDINEQFF. DNA for the CDR3: TGTGCCAGCAGCGTAGGGCTAGTTGATATCAATGAGCAGTTCTTC.

The chain combines TRBV5-1 with TRBJ2-3; D remains ambiguous. With 0 bases removed from V and 2 bases from J, the gap between germline ends came to 10 bases. The CDR3 extends over 15 amino acids. Germline CDR1 reads SGHRS; CDR2 reads YFSETQ. DNA of the CDR3: TGCGCCAGCAGCTTGGTCTGGCGGACCACAGATACGCAGTATTTT. Translation gives CASSLVWRTTDTQYF.

The V and J genes are TRBV6-1 and TRBJ2-7, with D possibly TRBD1 on 6 matching bases. Trimming took off 5 bases at V and 5 bases at J, with 13 bases between the two ends. Germline CDR1 MNHNS, CDR2 SASEGT. This CDR3 spans 13 amino acids. CDR3 bases: TGTGCCAGCAGTTTAGACAGGTACGACGAGCAGTACTTC. Translated: CASSLDRYDEQYF.

The gene calls are TRBV18 and TRBJ1-1; D ambiguous. The CDR3 contains 12 residues. Trimming took 5 bases from V and 4 from J, leaving 8 bases between them. CDR1 and CDR2 (germline): KGHSH, LQKENI. CDR3 nucleotides: TGTGCCAGCTCATCGCCCCCCACTGAAGCTTTCTTT. Its translation: CASSSPPTEAFF.

This clone was recorded only once. V and J are TRBV6-6 and TRBJ2-1; D not certain. Trimming removed 6 bases at V and 0 bases at J, with 12 bases between. The CDR3 loop spans 15 amino acids. Per germline, CDR1 MNHNY and CDR2 SVGAGI (reference sequence). CDR3 nucleotides: TGTGCCAGCAGCAAAGCCACCCCCTCCTACAATGAGCAGTTCTTC. Protein product: CASSKATPSYNEQFF.

V gene TRBV5-5 combines with J gene TRBJ2-7; D ambiguous. V was shortened by 4 bases and J by 4 bases, with 21 bases between the two germline ends. Germline V gene lookup returns CDR1 SGHKS and CDR2 YYEKEE (reference sequence). The CDR3 spans 16 residues. The CDR3 DNA reads as TGTGCCAGCAGCCTGGCGTTATCAGCCATCGGGTACGAGCAGTACTTC. This translates into CASSLALSAIGYEQYF.

The chain carries TRBV5-1 and TRBJ1-1; 7 nucleotides match TRBD1. This CDR3 is built from 15 residues. V shed 3 bases, J shed 1 base, and the junction held 6 bases outside the gene matches. The germline gives CDR1 SGHRS, CDR2 YFSETQ. CDR3: CASSSLGTENTEAFF. DNA for the CDR3: TGCGCCAGCAGCTCCCTAGGGACAGAGAACACTGAAGCTTTCTTT.

V is TRBV6-1 and J is TRBJ2-1; 16 positions agree with TRBD2. The CDR3 length is 19 residues. After removal of 3 bases from V and 5 bases from J, the junction contained 10 bases not matched to a gene. The germline V gene encodes CDR1 MNHNS and CDR2 SASEGT. The CDR3 is CASSEGLAGGPLNNNEQFF. In DNA, the CDR3 is TGTGCCAGCAGTGAGGGACTAGCGGGAGGGCCCCTTAATAACAATGAGCAGTTCTTC.

This sequence joins TRBV9 and TRBJ1-1; D is perhaps TRBD1 (6 bases). V lost 5 bases and J lost 4, with 12 bases in between. The CDR3 spans 13 residues. The germline V gene encodes CDR1 SGDLS and CDR2 YYNGEE. Here the CDR3 reads CASRPGASTEAFF. The CDR3 DNA reads as TGTGCCAGCAGACCGGGGGCCTCCACTGAAGCTTTCTTT. Full variable domain (missing parts from reference TRBV9 and TRBJ1-1): DSGVTQTPKHLITATGQRVTLRCSPRSGDLSVYWYQQSLDQGLQFLIQYYNGEERAKGNILERFSAQQFPDLHSELNLSSLELGDSALYFCASRPGASTEAFFGQGTRLTVV.

V is TRBV29-1 and J is TRBJ1-5, with D possibly matching TRBD1 (6 bases). The germline V gene has CDR1 SQVTM and CDR2 ANQGSEA. There are 14 residues in the CDR3. V was cut by 4 bases and J by 6 bases, with 16 bases left in between. The CDR3 region is CSVGGQGGGQPQHF. The CDR3 bases are TGCAGCGTTGGGGGGCAGGGAGGAGGTCAGCCCCAGCATTTT.

This sequence joins TRBV29-1 and TRBJ2-1; no definite D call. Trimming shortened V by 6 bases and J by 12 bases, and 12 bases separated the two germline ends. Germline CDR1 SQVTM, CDR2 ANQGSEA. The CDR3 totals 10 residues. The CDR3 sequence: CSVDDATQFF. Written as DNA, the CDR3 is TGCAGCGTGGATGACGCGACGCAGTTCTTC.

This chain joins TRBV5-1 and TRBJ2-7, with 8 bases fitting TRBD1. Germline CDR1 reads SGHRS; CDR2 reads YFSETQ. Trimming cost V 4 bases and J 3 bases; bases outside gene matches: 12. There are 16 residues in the CDR3. CDR3 loop: CASSVFAGTGYYEQYF. The CDR3 DNA sequence: TGCGCCAGCAGCGTCTTCGCCGGGACAGGCTACTACGAGCAGTACTTC. Drawing the rest from reference TRBV5-1 and TRBJ2-7, the complete variable domain is KAGVTQTPRYLIKTRGQQVTLSCSPISGHRSVSWYQQTPGQGLQFLFEYFSETQRNKGNFPGRFSGRQFSNSRSEMNVSTLELGDSALYLCASSVFAGTGYYEQYFGPGTRLTVT.

The chain links TRBV10-1 to TRBJ2-2; TRBD2 aligns across 8 bases. Trimming cost V 6 bases and J 4 bases; bases outside gene matches: 4. Germline CDR1 is WNHNN and CDR2 is SYGVQD (reference sequence). The CDR3 is 14 residues long. The CDR3 spells CASRREAGTGELFF. CDR3 DNA sequence: TGCGCCAGCAGGCGGGAGGCCGGCACCGGGGAGCTGTTTTTT.

This clone was counted between two and nine times. This chain joins TRBV6-4 and TRBJ1-5; a weak D match, TRBD1 (5 bases). Germline values: CDR1 MRHNA, CDR2 SNTAGT. Trimming took 0 bases from V and 4 from J, leaving 16 bases between them. This CDR3 region has 17 residues. DNA of the CDR3: TGTGCCAGCAGTGACTCCGGACCAGGGCGAAGTAATCAGCCCCAGCATTTT. It specifies CASSDSGPGRSNQPQHF.

The chain uses TRBV5-4 and TRBJ2-7; 10 nucleotides align to TRBD1. Per the germline V gene, CDR1 is SGHNT and CDR2 is YYREEE (reference sequence). With 0 bases clipped from V and 6 bases from J, the junction kept 9 bases outside the gene matches. This CDR3 contains 16 residues. The CDR3 reads CASSLGGGTGAIEQYF. The CDR3 nucleotides read TGTGCCAGCAGCTTGGGCGGCGGGACAGGGGCTATCGAGCAGTACTTC.

Comment on this clone: The same CDR3 can be traced to other DNA sequences in this sample. The J gene is TRBJ1-1, the V gene TRBV5-4, with D unresolved. This CDR3 is 13 amino acids long. CDR1 SGHNT and CDR2 YYREEE come from the germline V gene (reference sequence). V was clipped by 0 bases and J by 3 bases, with 6 bases between them. CDR3 coding DNA: TGTGCCAGCAGCTTGGAACAGTACACTGAAGCTTTCTTT. It encodes CASSLEQYTEAFF.

The CDR3 is CASHNRYSNQPQHF. The CDR3 DNA reads as TGTGCCAGCCACAACAGGTATAGCAATCAGCCCCAGCATTTT. V usage is TRBV6-1 and J usage is TRBJ1-5; D perhaps matches TRBD1 (5 bases). The CDR3 contains 14 residues. Germline CDR1 and CDR2: MNHNS and SASEGT. The germline V and J ends were trimmed by 8 bases and 0 bases, with 11 bases remaining between them.